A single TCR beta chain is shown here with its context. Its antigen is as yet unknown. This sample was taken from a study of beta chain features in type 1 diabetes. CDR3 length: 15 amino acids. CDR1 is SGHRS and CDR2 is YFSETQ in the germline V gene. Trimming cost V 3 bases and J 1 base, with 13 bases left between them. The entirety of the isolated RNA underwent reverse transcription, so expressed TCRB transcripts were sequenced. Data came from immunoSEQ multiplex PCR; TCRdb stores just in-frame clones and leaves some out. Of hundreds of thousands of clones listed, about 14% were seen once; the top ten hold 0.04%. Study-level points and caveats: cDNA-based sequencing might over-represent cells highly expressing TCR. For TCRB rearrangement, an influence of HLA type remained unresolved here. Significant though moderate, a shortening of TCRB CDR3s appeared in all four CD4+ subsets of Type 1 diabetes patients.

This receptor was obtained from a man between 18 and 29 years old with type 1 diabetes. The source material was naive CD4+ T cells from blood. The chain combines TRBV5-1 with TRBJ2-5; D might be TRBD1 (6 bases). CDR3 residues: CASSWSGRGQETQYF. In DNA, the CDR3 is TGCGCCAGCAGCTGGTCTGGCAGGGGCCAAGAGACCCAGTACTTC.